The clone carrying this TCR beta chain was counted a few times. Its specificity is unknown. Deletions cut 3 bases from V and 5 bases from J, with 14 bases between. The germline CDR1 and CDR2 sequences are SGDLS and YYNGEE. This CDR3 is built from 14 residues. This sample is part of a study of CD8 T cells in ankylosing spondylitis. Whole-study findings and limits: Reportedly, disease-linked clones are significantly enriched in ankylosing spondylitis patients' matched synovial fluid. Past research had described some motif variants in reactive arthritis synovial fluid and blood. The authors found the disease-linked clones to be CD8+ and relatively rare in peripheral blood.

With molecular barcodes, quantitative 5'-RACE was used to make the TCR beta libraries. Via MiXCR, TCRdb re-called the 5' RACE reads, giving one row per CDR3 protein. The repertoire has about 130,000 distinct CDR3 sequences, approximately 14% of them found once; the top ten carry almost 3%. This sequence was found in a female donor with ankylosing spondylitis or in good health (not recorded which). Sequenced sample: blood, either unsorted or a sorted T cell fraction (not recorded which). The J gene is TRBJ2-5, the V gene TRBV9; tentative D call: TRBD2 (5 bases). The CDR3 nucleotides are TGTGCCAGCAGCGCTCGGACGTCGGGGGAGACCCAGTACTTC. Protein product: CASSARTSGETQYF.